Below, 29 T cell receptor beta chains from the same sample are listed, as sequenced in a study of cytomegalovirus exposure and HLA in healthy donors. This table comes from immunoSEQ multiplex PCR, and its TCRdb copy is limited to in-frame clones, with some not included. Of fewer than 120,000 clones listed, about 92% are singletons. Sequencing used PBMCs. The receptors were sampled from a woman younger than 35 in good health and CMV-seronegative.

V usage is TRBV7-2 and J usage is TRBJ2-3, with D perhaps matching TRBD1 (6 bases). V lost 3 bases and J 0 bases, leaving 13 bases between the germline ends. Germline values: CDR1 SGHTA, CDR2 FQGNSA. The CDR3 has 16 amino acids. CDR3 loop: CASSFQTGLSTDTQYF. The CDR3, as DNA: TGTGCCAGCAGCTTCCAGACAGGACTGAGCACAGATACGCAGTATTTT.

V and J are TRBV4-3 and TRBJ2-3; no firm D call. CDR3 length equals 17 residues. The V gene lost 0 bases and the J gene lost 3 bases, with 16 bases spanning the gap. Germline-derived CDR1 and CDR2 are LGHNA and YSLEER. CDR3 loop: CASSQDPGLARTDTQYF. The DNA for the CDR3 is TGCGCCAGCAGCCAAGATCCTGGCCTTGCGAGGACAGATACGCAGTATTTT.

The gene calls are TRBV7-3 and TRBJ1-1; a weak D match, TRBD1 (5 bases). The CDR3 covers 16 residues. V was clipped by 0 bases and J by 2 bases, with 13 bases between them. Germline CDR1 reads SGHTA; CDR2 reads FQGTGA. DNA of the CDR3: TGTGCCAGCAGCTTAACCCGGAGGGACCTAAACACTGAAGCTTTCTTT. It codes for CASSLTRRDLNTEAFF. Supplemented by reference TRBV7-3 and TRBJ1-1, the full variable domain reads GAGVSQTPSNKVTEKGKYVELRCDPISGHTALYWYRQSLGQGPEFLIYFQGTGAADDSGLPNDRFFAVRPEGSVSTLKIQRTERGDSAVYLCASSLTRRDLNTEAFFGQGTRLTVV.

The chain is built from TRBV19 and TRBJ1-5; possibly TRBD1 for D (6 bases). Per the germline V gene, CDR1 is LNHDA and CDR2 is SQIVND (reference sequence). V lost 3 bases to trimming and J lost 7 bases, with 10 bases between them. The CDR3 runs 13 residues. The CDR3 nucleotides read TGTGCCAGTAGTATGCCAGGGGTACAGCCCCAGCATTTT. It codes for CASSMPGVQPQHF.

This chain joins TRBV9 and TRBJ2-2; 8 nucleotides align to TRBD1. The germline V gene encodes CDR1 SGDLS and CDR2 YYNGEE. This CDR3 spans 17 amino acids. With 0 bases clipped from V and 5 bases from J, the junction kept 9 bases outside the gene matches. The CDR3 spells CASSVATRTGWTGELFF. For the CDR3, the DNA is TGTGCCAGCAGCGTAGCTACGAGGACAGGGTGGACCGGGGAGCTGTTTTTT.

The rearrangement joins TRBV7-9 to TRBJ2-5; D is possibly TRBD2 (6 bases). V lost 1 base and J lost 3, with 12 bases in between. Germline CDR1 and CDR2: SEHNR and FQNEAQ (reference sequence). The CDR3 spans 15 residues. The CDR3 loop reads CASSLGYGGKETQYF. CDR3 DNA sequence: TGTGCCAGCAGCTTAGGGTACGGGGGTAAAGAGACCCAGTACTTC. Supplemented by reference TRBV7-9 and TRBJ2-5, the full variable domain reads DTGVSQNPRHKITKRGQNVTFRCDPISEHNRLYWYRQTLGQGPEFLTYFQNEAQLEKSRLLSDRFSAERPKGSFSTLEIQRTEQGDSAMYLCASSLGYGGKETQYFGPGTRLLVL.

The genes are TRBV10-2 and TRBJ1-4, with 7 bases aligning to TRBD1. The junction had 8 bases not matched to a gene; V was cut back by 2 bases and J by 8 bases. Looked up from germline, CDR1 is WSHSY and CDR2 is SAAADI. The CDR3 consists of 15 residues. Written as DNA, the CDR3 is TGCGCCAGCAGTGAGAAGGAGGGGGCAAGGGAAAAACTGTTTTTT. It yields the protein CASSEKEGAREKLFF.

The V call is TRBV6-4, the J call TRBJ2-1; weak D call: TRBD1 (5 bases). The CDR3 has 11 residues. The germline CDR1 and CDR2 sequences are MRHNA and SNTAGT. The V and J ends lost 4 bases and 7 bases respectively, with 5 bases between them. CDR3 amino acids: CASSAGNEQFF. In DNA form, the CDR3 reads TGTGCCAGCAGTGCAGGGAATGAGCAGTTCTTC.

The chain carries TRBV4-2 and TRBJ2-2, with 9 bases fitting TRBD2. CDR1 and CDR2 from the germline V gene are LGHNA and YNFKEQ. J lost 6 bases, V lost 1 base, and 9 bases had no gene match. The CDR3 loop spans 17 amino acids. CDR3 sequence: CASSQASAGGPAGELFF. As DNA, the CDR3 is TGTGCCAGCAGCCAAGCTTCTGCGGGAGGGCCGGCCGGGGAGCTGTTTTTT.

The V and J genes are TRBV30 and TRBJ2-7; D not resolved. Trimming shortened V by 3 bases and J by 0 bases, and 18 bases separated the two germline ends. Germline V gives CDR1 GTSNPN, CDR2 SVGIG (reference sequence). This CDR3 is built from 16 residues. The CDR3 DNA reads TGTGCCTGGAGACCTGGCCTCCCTGAGGTCTCCTACGAGCAGTACTTC. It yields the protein CAWRPGLPEVSYEQYF.

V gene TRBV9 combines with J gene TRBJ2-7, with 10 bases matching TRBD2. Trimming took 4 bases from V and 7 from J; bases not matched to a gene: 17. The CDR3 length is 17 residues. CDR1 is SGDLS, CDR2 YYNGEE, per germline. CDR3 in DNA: TGTGCCAGCAGCCTAAATCCGTCGGGACTAGCGCAGGGGGAGCAGTACTTC. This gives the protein CASSLNPSGLAQGEQYF.

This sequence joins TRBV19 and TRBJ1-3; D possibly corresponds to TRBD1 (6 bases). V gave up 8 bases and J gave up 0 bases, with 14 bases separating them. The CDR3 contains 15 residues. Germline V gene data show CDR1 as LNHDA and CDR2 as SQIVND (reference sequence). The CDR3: CASGHGTLSGNTIYF. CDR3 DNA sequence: TGTGCCAGTGGTCATGGGACACTCTCTGGAAACACCATATATTTT.

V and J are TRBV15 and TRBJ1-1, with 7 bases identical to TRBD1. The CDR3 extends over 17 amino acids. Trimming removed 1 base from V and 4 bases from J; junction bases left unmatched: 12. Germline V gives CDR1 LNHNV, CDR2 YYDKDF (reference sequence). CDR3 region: CATSRGSRDSLGTEAFF. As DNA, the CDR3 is TGTGCCACCAGCAGAGGGAGCCGGGACAGTCTAGGCACTGAAGCTTTCTTT.

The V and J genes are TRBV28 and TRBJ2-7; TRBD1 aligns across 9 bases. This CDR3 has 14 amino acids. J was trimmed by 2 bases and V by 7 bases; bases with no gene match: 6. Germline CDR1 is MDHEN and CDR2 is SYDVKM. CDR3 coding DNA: TGTGCCAGCACCCCGGACAGGGGCACCTACGAGCAGTACTTC. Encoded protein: CASTPDRGTYEQYF.

DNA for the CDR3: TGTGCCAGCAGCTTCCCCGGCTCTGGGGCCAACGTCCTGACTTTC. This codes for CASSFPGSGANVLTF. This chain links TRBV5-6 with TRBJ2-6; no reliable D call. V was clipped by 2 bases and J by 0 bases, with 6 bases between them. CDR3 length equals 15 residues. Germline V lookup: CDR1 SGHDT, CDR2 YYEEEE.

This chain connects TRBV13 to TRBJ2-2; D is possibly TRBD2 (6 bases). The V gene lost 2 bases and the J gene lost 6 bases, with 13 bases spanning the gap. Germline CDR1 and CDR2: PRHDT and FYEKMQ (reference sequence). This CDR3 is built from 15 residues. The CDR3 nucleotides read TGTGCCAGCAGCTTATCCGGAGGGTTGGCCGGGGAGCTGTTTTTT. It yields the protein CASSLSGGLAGELFF.

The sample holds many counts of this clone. The CDR3 is CASIVGEGADTQYF. In DNA, the CDR3 is TGTGCCAGCATCGTGGGGGAGGGGGCAGATACGCAGTATTTT. The rearrangement joins TRBV6-1 to TRBJ2-3, with D possibly TRBD2 on 7 matching bases. Germline V gene data show CDR1 as MNHNS and CDR2 as SASEGT. With 7 bases removed from V and 4 bases from J, the gap between germline ends came to 15 bases. The CDR3 extends over 14 amino acids.

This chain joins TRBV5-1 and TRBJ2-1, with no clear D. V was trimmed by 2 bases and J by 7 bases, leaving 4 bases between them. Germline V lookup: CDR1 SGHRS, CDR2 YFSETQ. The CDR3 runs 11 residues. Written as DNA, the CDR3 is TGCGCCAGCAGCTTCAGGAATGAGCAGTTCTTC. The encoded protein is CASSFRNEQFF.

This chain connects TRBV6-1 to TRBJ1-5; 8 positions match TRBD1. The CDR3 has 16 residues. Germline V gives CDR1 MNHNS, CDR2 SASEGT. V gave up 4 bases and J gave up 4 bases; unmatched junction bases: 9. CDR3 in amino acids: CASSVGEGQGNQPQHF. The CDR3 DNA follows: TGTGCCAGCAGTGTCGGGGAAGGACAGGGAAATCAGCCCCAGCATTTT.

CDR3 DNA sequence: TGTGCCAGCAGTGCCGGCAGGGCCGCAGATACGCAGTATTTT. Translated, it gives CASSAGRAADTQYF. The chain links TRBV2 to TRBJ2-3; D perhaps matches TRBD1 (5 bases). V dropped 4 bases and J dropped 4 bases, with 12 bases sitting between them. CDR3 length: 14 amino acids. The germline gives CDR1 SNHLY, CDR2 FYNNEI.

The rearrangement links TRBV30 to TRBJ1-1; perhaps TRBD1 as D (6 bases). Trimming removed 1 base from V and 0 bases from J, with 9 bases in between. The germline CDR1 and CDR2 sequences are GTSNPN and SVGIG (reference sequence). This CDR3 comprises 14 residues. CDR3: CAWSETGLNTEAFF. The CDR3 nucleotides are TGTGCCTGGAGTGAGACAGGCTTGAACACTGAAGCTTTCTTT.

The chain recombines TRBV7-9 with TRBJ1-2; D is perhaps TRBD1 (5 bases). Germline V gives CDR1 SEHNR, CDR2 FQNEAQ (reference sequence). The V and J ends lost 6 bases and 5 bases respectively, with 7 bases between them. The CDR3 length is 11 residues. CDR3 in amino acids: CASRGLYGYTF. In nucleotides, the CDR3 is TGTGCCAGCAGGGGGCTTTATGGCTACACCTTC. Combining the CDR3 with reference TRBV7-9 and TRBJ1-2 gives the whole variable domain DTGVSQNPRHKITKRGQNVTFRCDPISEHNRLYWYRQTLGQGPEFLTYFQNEAQLEKSRLLSDRFSAERPKGSFSTLEIQRTEQGDSAMYLCASRGLYGYTFGSGTRLTVV.

For the CDR3, the DNA is TGTGCCAGCAGCCCCCGACAGGGCACGTACGAGCAGTACTTC. It yields the protein CASSPRQGTYEQYF. This chain connects TRBV7-2 to TRBJ2-7; 7 bases map to TRBD1. Germline V CDR1 and CDR2: SGHTA, FQGNSA. The CDR3 contains 14 residues. Germline trimming cut 5 bases from V and 4 bases from J; bases unmatched to any gene: 8. Full variable domain (outside the CDR3, taken from reference TRBV7-2 and TRBJ2-7): GAGVSQSPSNKVTEKGKDVELRCDPISGHTALYWYRQSLGQGLEFLIYFQGNSAPDKSGLPSDRFSAERTGGSVSTLTIQRTQQEDSAVYLCASSPRQGTYEQYFGPGTRLTVT.

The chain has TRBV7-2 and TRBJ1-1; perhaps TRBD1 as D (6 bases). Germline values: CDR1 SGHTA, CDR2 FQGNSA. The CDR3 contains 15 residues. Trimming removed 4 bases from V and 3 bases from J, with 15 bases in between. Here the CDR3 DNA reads TGTGCCAGCAGCTCAGGGGCTGTGTATTACACTGAAGCTTTCTTT. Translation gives CASSSGAVYYTEAFF. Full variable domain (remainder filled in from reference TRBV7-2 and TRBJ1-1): GAGVSQSPSNKVTEKGKDVELRCDPISGHTALYWYRQSLGQGLEFLIYFQGNSAPDKSGLPSDRFSAERTGGSVSTLTIQRTQQEDSAVYLCASSSGAVYYTEAFFGQGTRLTVV.

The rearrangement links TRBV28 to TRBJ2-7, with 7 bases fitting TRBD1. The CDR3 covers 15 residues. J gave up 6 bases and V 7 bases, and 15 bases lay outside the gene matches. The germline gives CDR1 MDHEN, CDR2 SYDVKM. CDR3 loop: CASTRDRAYRTEQYF. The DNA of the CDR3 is TGTGCCAGCACAAGAGACAGGGCTTATCGTACCGAGCAGTACTTC.

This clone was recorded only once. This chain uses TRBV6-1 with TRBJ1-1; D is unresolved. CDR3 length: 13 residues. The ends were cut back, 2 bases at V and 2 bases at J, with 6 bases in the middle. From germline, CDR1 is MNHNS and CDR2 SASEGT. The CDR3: CASSEQVNTEAFF. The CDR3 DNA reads TGTGCCAGCAGTGAACAGGTCAACACTGAAGCTTTCTTT.

The CDR3 protein is CASSLEWRTYNEQFF. Written as DNA, the CDR3 is TGTGCCAGCAGCTTGGAGTGGAGGACGTACAATGAGCAGTTCTTC. The chain carries TRBV5-8 and TRBJ2-1, with D perhaps TRBD2 (5 bases). This CDR3 contains 15 residues. The germline gives CDR1 SGHTS, CDR2 YDEGEE. With 0 bases removed from V and 4 bases from J, the gap between germline ends came to 11 bases.

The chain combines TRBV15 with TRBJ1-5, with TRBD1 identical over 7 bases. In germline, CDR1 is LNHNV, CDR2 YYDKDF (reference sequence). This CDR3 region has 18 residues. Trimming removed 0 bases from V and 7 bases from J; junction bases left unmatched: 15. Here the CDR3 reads CATSRDITAGGGGQPQHF. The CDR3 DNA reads TGTGCCACCAGCAGAGATATCACGGCAGGGGGAGGAGGACAGCCCCAGCATTTT.

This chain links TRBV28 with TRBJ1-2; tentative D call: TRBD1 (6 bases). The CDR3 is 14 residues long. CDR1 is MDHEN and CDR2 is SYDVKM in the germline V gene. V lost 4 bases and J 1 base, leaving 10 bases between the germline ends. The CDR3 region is CASSWGRGNYGYTF. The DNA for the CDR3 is TGTGCCAGCAGTTGGGGGCGAGGTAACTATGGCTACACCTTC.